This paragraph reports one T cell receptor (beta chain). What it recognizes is unknown. These data originate in a study of cytomegalovirus exposure and HLA in healthy donors. Across the study: Sequencing of around 200 million T cells in an earlier analysis found 120 million or so unique TCR beta sequences.

From germline, CDR1 is SGDLS and CDR2 YYNGEE. This CDR3 has 17 residues. V trimming: 3 bases; J trimming: 1 base; junction bases outside the gene matches: 7. The PCR made use of 60 Vbeta and 13 Jbeta primers. Here immunoSEQ multiplex PCR was the method, and the copy in TCRdb shows in-frame clones only, minus some. The data contain over 130,000 clones, about four fifths of them seen just once; the ten biggest clones take up roughly 4%. Overall study findings and caveats: Analysis performed later showed TCR beta chains linked to HLA being more clonally expanded than equally common others.

The clonotype comes from a human donor in good health. The sample consisted of PBMCs. V usage is TRBV9 and J usage is TRBJ2-3; 11 bases match TRBD2. The CDR3: CASSALPGLAGTDTQYF. CDR3 sequence (DNA): TGTGCCAGCAGCGCCCTCCCGGGACTAGCGGGCACAGATACGCAGTATTTT.